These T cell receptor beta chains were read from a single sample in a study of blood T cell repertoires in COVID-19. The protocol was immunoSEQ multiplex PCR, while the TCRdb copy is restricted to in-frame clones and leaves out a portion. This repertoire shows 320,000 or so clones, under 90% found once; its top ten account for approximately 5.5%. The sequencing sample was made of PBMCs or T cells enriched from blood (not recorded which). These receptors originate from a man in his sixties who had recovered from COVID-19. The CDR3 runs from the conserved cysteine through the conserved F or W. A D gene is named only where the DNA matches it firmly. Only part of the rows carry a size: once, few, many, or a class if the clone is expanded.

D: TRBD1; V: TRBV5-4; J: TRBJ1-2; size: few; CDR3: CASSLDRGGGYTF; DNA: TGTGCCAGCAGCCTGGACAGGGGAGGAGGCTACACCTTC
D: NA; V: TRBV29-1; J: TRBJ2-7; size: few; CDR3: CSAGHPDSYEQYF; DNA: TGCAGCGCGGGACACCCTGACTCCTACGAGCAGTACTTC
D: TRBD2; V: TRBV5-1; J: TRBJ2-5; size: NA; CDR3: CASSVNPSGQETQYF; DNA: TGCGCCAGCAGCGTGAACCCTAGCGGGCAAGAGACCCAGTACTTC
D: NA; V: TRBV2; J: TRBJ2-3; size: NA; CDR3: CASSEETDTQYF; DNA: TGTGCCAGCAGTGAGGAGACAGATACGCAGTATTTT
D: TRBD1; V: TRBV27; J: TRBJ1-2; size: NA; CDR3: CASPFTRERTGHYGYTF; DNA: TGTGCCAGCCCCTTCACCCGGGAGAGGACAGGCCACTATGGCTACACCTTC
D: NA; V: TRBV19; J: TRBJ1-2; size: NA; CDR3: CASSIERESNYGYTF; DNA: TGTGCCAGTAGTATCGAGAGGGAGTCTAACTATGGCTACACCTTC
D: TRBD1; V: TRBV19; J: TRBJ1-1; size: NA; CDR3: CASSPQTGGYTEAFF; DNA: TGTGCCAGTAGTCCCCAGACAGGGGGCTATACTGAAGCTTTCTTT
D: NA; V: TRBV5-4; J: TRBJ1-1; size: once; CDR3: CASSPGGWQGGNTEAFF; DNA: TGTGCCAGCAGCCCCGGAGGTTGGCAGGGAGGGAACACTGAAGCTTTCTTT
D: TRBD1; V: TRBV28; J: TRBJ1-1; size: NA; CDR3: CASSLATGGNEAFF; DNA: TGTGCCAGCAGTTTAGCCACAGGGGGGAATGAAGCTTTCTTT
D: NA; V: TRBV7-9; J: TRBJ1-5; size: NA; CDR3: CASSSPGGMHQPQHF; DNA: TGTGCCAGCAGCTCGCCGGGAGGGATGCATCAGCCCCAGCATTTT
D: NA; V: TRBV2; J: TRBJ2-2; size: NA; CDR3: CASSVERNTGELFF; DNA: TGTGCCAGCAGTGTGGAGAGGAACACCGGGGAGCTGTTTTTT
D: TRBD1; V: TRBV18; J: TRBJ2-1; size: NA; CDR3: CASSPPRQGNYNEQFF; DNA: TGTGCCAGCTCACCACCTAGACAGGGGAACTACAATGAGCAGTTCTTC
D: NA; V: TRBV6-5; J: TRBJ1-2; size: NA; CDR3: CASKRQAYGYTF; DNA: TGTGCCAGCAAAAGACAGGCCTATGGCTACACCTTC
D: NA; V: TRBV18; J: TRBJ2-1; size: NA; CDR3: CASSPLARDLGEQFF; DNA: TGTGCCAGCTCACCACTGGCCAGGGATCTGGGTGAGCAGTTCTTC
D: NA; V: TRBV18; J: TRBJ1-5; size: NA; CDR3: CASSPERKGAHSNQPQHF; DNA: TGTGCCAGCTCACCAGAGCGGAAGGGAGCACATAGCAATCAGCCCCAGCATTTT
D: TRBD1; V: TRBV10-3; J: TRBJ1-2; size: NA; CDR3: CAISESDRGPAGYTF; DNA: TGTGCCATCAGTGAGTCCGACAGGGGGCCGGCTGGCTACACCTTC